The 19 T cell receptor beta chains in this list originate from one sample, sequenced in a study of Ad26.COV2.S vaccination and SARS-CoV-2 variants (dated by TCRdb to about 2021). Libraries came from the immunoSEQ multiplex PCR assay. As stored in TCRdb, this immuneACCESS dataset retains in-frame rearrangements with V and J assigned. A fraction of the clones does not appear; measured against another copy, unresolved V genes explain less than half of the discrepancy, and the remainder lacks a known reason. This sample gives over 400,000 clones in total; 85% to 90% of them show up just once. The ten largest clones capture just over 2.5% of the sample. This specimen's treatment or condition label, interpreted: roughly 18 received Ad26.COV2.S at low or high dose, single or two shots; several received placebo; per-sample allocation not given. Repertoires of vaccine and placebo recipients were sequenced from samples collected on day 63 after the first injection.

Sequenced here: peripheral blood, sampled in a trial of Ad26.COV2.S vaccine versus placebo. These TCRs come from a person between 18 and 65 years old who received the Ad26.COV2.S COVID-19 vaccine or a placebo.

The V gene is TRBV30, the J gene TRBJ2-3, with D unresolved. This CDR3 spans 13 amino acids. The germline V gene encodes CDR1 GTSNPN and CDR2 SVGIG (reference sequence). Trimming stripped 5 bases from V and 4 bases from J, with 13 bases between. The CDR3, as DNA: TGTGCCTGGGCCGGAAGTTTAGCAGATACGCAGTATTTT. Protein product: CAWAGSLADTQYF.

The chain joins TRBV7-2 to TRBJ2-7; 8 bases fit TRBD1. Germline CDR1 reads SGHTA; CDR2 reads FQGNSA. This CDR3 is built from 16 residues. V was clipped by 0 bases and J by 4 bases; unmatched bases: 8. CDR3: CASSLAAPRQGYEQYF. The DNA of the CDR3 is TGTGCCAGCAGCTTAGCTGCGCCGAGACAGGGGTACGAGCAGTACTTC.

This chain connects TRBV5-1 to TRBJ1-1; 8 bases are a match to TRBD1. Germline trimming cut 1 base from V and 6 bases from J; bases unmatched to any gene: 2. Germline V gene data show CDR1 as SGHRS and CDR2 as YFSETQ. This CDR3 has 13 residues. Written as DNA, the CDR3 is TGCGCCAGCAGCTTGCAGGGGGCTGCTGAAGCTTTCTTT. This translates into CASSLQGAAEAFF.

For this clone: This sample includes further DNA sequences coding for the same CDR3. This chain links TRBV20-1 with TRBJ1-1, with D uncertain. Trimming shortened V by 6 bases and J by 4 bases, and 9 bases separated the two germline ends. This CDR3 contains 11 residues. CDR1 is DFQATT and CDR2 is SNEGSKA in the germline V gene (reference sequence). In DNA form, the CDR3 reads TGCAGTGCCTCCTCGGGCACTGAAGCTTTCTTT. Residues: CSASSGTEAFF.

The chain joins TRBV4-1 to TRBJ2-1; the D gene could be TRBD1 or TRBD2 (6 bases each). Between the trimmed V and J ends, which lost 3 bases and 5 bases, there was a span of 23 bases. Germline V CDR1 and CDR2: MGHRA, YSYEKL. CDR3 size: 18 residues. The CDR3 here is CASSHTGIRETSDNEQFF. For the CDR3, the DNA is TGCGCCAGCAGCCACACAGGGATCCGGGAGACGAGCGACAATGAGCAGTTCTTC.

CDR3 sequence: CASSYSREPQHF. CDR3 bases: TGTGCCAGCAGTTACTCGCGAGAGCCCCAGCATTTT. The V and J genes are TRBV6-2 or TRBV6-3 and TRBJ1-5; D gene unclear. The length of the CDR3 is 12 residues. Germline CDR1 is MNHEY and CDR2 is SVGEGT. V lost 0 bases, J lost 8 bases, and 5 bases lay in between.

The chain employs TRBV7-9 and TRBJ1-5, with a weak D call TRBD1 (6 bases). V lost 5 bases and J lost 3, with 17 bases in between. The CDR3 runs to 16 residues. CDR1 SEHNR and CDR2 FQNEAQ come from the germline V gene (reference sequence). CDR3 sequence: CASSLFSDSYNQPQHF. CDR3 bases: TGTGCCAGCAGCCTATTCTCGGACAGCTACAATCAGCCCCAGCATTTT.

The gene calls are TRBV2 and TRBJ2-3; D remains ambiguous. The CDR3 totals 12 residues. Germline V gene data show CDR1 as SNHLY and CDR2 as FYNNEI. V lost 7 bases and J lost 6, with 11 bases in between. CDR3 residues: CASIGPQDTQYF. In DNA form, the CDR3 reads TGTGCCAGCATCGGGCCCCAGGATACGCAGTATTTT.

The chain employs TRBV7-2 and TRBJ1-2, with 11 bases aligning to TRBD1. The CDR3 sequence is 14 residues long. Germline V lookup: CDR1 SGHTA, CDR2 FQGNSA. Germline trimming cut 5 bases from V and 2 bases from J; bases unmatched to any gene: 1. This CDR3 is CASSGQGANYGYTF. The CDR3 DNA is TGTGCCAGCAGCGGACAGGGGGCGAACTATGGCTACACCTTC.

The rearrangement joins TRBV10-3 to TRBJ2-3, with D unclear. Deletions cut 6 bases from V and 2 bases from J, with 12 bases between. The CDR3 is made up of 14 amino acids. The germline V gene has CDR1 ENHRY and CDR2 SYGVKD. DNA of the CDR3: TGTGCCATCAGAGGGCAGAAATTCACAGATACGCAGTATTTT. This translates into CAIRGQKFTDTQYF.

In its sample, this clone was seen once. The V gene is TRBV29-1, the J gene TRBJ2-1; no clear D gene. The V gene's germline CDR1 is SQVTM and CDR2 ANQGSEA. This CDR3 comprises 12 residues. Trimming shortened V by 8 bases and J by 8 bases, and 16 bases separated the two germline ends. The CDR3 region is CSLLGPNDEQFF. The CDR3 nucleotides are TGCAGCCTTCTCGGTCCGAATGATGAGCAGTTCTTC.

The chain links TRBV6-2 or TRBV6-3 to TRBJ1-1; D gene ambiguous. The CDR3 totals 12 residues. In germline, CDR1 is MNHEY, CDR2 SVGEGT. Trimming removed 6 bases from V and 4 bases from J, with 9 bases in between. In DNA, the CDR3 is TGTGCCAGCAGCCGGACTTTCACTGAAGCTTTCTTT. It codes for CASSRTFTEAFF.

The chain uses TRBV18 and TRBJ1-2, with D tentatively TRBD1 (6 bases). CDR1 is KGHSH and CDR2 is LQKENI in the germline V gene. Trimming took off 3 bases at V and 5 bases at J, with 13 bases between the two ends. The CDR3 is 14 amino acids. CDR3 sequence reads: CASSPRTAEYGYTF. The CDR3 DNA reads TGTGCCAGCTCACCCCGGACAGCAGAATATGGCTACACCTTC.

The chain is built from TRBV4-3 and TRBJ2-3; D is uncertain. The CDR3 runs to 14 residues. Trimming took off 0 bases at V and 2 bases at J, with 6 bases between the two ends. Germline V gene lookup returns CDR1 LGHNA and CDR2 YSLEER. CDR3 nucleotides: TGCGCCAGCAGCCAAGATAAGAACACAGATACGCAGTATTTT. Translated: CASSQDKNTDTQYF.

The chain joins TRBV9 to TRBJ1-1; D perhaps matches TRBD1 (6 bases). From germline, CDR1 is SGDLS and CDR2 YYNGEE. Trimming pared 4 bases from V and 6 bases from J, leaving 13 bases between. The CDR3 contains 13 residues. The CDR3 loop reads CASSNPGVSEAFF. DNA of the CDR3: TGTGCCAGCAGCAACCCAGGGGTCTCTGAAGCTTTCTTT. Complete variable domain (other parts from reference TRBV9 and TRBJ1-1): DSGVTQTPKHLITATGQRVTLRCSPRSGDLSVYWYQQSLDQGLQFLIQYYNGEERAKGNILERFSAQQFPDLHSELNLSSLELGDSALYFCASSNPGVSEAFFGQGTRLTVV.

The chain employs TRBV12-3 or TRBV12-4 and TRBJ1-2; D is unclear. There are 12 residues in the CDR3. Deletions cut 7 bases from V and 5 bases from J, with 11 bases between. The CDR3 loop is CASKRDTYGYTF. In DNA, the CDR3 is TGTGCCAGCAAGCGGGATACTTATGGCTACACCTTC.

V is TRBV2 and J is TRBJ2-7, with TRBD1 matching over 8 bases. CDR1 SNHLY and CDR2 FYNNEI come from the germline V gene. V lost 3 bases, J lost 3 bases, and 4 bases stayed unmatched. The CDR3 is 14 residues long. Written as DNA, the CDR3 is TGTGCCAGCAGTGATAGACAGGGGTTCTACGAGCAGTACTTC. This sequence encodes CASSDRQGFYEQYF.

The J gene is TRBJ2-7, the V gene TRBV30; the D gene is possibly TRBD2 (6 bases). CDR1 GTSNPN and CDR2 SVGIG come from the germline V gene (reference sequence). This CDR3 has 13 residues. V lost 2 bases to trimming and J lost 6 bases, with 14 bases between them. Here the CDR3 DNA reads TGTGCCTGGAGTAGGGACTGGGCCCTCGAGCAGTACGTC. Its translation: CAWSRDWALEQYV.

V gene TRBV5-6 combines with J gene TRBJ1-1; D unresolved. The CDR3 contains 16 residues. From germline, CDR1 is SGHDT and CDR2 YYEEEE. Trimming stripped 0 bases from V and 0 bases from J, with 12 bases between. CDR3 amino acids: CASSLDGLNMNTEAFF. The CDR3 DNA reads TGTGCCAGCAGCTTGGACGGGTTAAACATGAACACTGAAGCTTTCTTT.